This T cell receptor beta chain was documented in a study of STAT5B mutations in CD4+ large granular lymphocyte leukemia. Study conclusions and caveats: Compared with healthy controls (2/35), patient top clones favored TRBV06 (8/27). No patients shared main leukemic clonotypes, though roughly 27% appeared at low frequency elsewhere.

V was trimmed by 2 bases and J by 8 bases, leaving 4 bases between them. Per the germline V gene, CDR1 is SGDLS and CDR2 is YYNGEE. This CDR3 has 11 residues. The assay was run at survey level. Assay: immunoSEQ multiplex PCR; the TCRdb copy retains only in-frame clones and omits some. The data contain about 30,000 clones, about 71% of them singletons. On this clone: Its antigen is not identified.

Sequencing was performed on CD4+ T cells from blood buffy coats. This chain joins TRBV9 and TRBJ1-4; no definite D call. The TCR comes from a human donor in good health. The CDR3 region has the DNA TGTGCCAGCAGCGTCGAAGAAAAACTGTTTTTT. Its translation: CASSVEEKLFF.